One and the same sample provided the 4 T cell receptor beta chains below, sequenced in a study of blood T cell repertoires in COVID-19. The assay was immunoSEQ multiplex PCR, and TCRdb's table has in-frame clones only and misses some. This sample has around 300,000 clones, with 85% found just once. The sequenced sample consisted of PBMCs or T cells enriched from blood (not recorded which). These receptors were collected from a woman aged 50 to 60 who had recovered from COVID-19.

The chain uses TRBV7-9 and TRBJ2-7, with 9 bases fitting TRBD2. V lost 7 bases to trimming and J lost 4 bases; unmatched junction nucleotides: 14. Germline V gives CDR1 SEHNR, CDR2 FQNEAQ (reference sequence). The CDR3 totals 16 residues. CDR3 region: CASTGLHSGGTYEQYF. For the CDR3, the DNA is TGTGCCAGCACGGGACTCCACAGCGGGGGGACGTACGAGCAGTACTTC. Drawing the rest from reference TRBV7-9 and TRBJ2-7, the complete variable domain is DTGVSQNPRHKITKRGQNVTFRCDPISEHNRLYWYRQTLGQGPEFLTYFQNEAQLEKSRLLSDRFSAERPKGSFSTLEIQRTEQGDSAMYLCASTGLHSGGTYEQYFGPGTRLTVT.

The chain has TRBV7-2 and TRBJ1-1; D gene ambiguous. The CDR3 length is 12 residues. Per germline, CDR1 SGHTA and CDR2 FQGNSA. The V gene lost 5 bases and the J gene lost 4 bases, with 8 bases spanning the gap. The CDR3 sequence: CASSRGSTEAFF. The DNA for the CDR3 is TGTGCCAGCAGCCGAGGTAGCACTGAAGCTTTCTTT.

This chain connects TRBV10-1 to TRBJ1-2; D possibly corresponds to TRBD1 (6 bases). The CDR3 sequence is 12 residues long. V was clipped by 6 bases and J by 14 bases, with 19 bases between them. Germline CDR1 WNHNN, CDR2 SYGVQD (reference sequence). The CDR3 loop reads CASSLLQGLGTF. CDR3 bases: TGCGCCAGCAGCTTACTACAGGGTCTTGGGACCTTC.

The V and J genes are TRBV4-3 and TRBJ1-5; D not certain. The germline V and J ends were trimmed by 0 bases and 4 bases, with 10 bases remaining between them. There are 15 residues in the CDR3. Germline CDR1 LGHNA, CDR2 YSLEER. For the CDR3, the DNA is TGCGCCAGCAGCCAAGATCCTGAGCGAAATCAGCCCCAGCATTTT. Its translation is CASSQDPERNQPQHF.